This TCR beta chain was profiled in a study of cytomegalovirus exposure and HLA in healthy donors. In the case of this clone: The antigen is not known.

V shed 7 bases and J 6 bases; nucleotides not matched to a gene: 14. Germline V gene lookup returns CDR1 SQVTM and CDR2 ANQGSEA. The CDR3 sequence is 15 residues long. PCR involved 60 Vbeta and 13 Jbeta primers. Some clones are missing from TCRdb's copy, which holds only in-frame ones; the method was immunoSEQ multiplex PCR. The sample lists 80,000 to 100,000 clones; about 69% were seen once. Findings and caveats of the study: Common viral pathogens were later found to be apparently linked to several of the most significant clusters. The study labeled about 160 TCR beta chains cytomegalovirus-associated.

Sequenced: PBMCs. The chain links TRBV29-1 to TRBJ1-2; 10 nucleotides match TRBD1. This TCR derives from a woman younger than 30 in good health and CMV-seropositive. CDR3 in amino acids: CSATQKTGGGDGYTF. The CDR3 DNA sequence: TGCAGCGCAACCCAAAAGACAGGGGGCGGGGATGGCTACACCTTC. Supplemented by reference TRBV29-1 and TRBJ1-2, the full variable domain reads SAVISQKPSRDICQRGTSLTIQCQVDSQVTMMFWYRQQPGQSLTLIATANQGSEATYESGFVIDKFPISRPNLTFSTLTVSNMSPEDSSIYLCSATQKTGGGDGYTFGSGTRLTVV.